A single sample is the source of the 7 T cell receptor beta chains below, sequenced in a study of neurological immune-mediated disorders. Using its own MiXCR run on the 5' RACE reads, TCRdb lists one record per CDR3 protein. This table holds 20,000 to 25,000 distinct CDR3 sequences, approximately 15% found once. Sample: PBMCs. The source of these receptors is a female donor with HTLV-1-associated myelopathy (HAM/TSP).

In its sample, this clonotype was seen many times. This rearrangement joins TRBV4-1 to TRBJ2-2; 8 bases match TRBD2. V dropped 2 bases and J dropped 4; count of bases not matched to a gene: 9. Germline V lookup: CDR1 MGHRA, CDR2 YSYEKL. The CDR3 sequence is 17 residues long. CDR3 amino acids: CASSQRSREGSTGELFF. The DNA for the CDR3 is TGCGCCAGCAGCCAAAGGAGCCGGGAGGGCTCCACCGGGGAGCTGTTTTTT.

This clonotype has ten or more counts. This chain uses TRBV5-3 with TRBJ1-6; D is perhaps TRBD1 (5 bases). TRBV5-3 is marked as an open reading frame, function uncertain. V lost 2 bases, J lost 6 bases, and 12 bases lay in between. The CDR3 is made up of 15 amino acids. CDR3 loop: CARSFPGPFNSPLHF. CDR3 in DNA: TGTGCCAGAAGCTTTCCGGGACCGTTTAATTCACCCCTCCACTTT.

In this sample, this clonotype turned up many times. In DNA form, the CDR3 reads TGTGCCAGCAGCTTGGAGGGATCGGGGGGGCTCAATGAGCAGTTCTTC. Translated, it gives CASSLEGSGGLNEQFF. V gene TRBV5-6 combines with J gene TRBJ2-1; 8 bases agree with TRBD2. Germline CDR1 reads SGHDT; CDR2 reads YYEEEE. The J segment lost 6 bases and the V segment lost 0 bases, leaving 8 bases of the junction unmatched. This CDR3 has 16 amino acids.

By sample share, this clonotype is medium-sized (0.01 to 0.1%). The chain carries TRBV20-1 and TRBJ1-4; D call uncertain. The germline V gene encodes CDR1 DFQATT and CDR2 SNEGSKA (reference sequence). This CDR3 has 14 amino acids. Trimming left V 5 bases short and J 3 bases short, with 13 bases between. CDR3 nucleotides: TGCAGTGCTGGCCAAGGGTTGGCTAATGAAAAACTGTTTTTT. Protein product: CSAGQGLANEKLFF.

This clonotype was recorded many times. J is TRBJ1-5 and V is TRBV20-1, with 7 bases identical to TRBD1. The V segment lost 5 bases and the J segment 9 bases; nucleotides outside the gene matches: 10. The CDR3 is 13 amino acids. CDR1 is DFQATT and CDR2 is SNEGSKA in the germline V gene (reference sequence). The CDR3 region has the DNA TGCAGTGCTCAAGACACAGGGGATCGGCCCCAGCATTTT. This sequence encodes CSAQDTGDRPQHF.

This clonotype was seen ten or more times. The chain links TRBV28 to TRBJ1-5; 8 nucleotides match TRBD1. V was pared by 6 bases and J by 0 bases, with 10 bases of the junction left unmatched. This CDR3 is built from 17 residues. Per the germline V gene, CDR1 is MDHEN and CDR2 is SYDVKM. In nucleotides, the CDR3 is TGTGCCAGCAGCCCGAACAGGGGGGGGGATAGCAATCAGCCCCAGCATTTT. Its translation is CASSPNRGGDSNQPQHF.

The sample holds many counts of this clonotype. The V and J genes are TRBV5-1 and TRBJ2-3, with a weak D call TRBD1 (5 bases). Germline V gives CDR1 SGHRS, CDR2 YFSETQ. The germline V and J ends were trimmed by 0 bases and 3 bases, with 11 bases remaining between them. The length of the CDR3 is 15 residues. The DNA for the CDR3 is TGCGCCAGCAGCTTGGGAGTACAGGCAACAGATACGCAGTATTTT. It codes for CASSLGVQATDTQYF.